This passage covers 30 T cell receptor beta chains from one sample sequenced in a study of blood T cells in healthy people across ages. A J-beta primer mix and a sample-barcoded 5' primer were used in a second PCR of about 7 to 12 cycles. One entry per CDR3 protein results from TCRdb running MiXCR on the 5' RACE reads. The sample carries 650,000 to 1,000,000 distinct CDR3 sequences, roughly 35% recorded once. Sequenced input: blood. Source of these receptors: a man younger than 30 in good health.

On this clonotype: A much larger clone lies a single base off, so this may be a read error. The J gene is TRBJ2-1, the V gene TRBV16; no definite D call. Looked up from germline, CDR1 is KGHSY and CDR2 is FQNENV. The CDR3 length is 13 residues. Trimming pared 0 bases from V and 9 bases from J, leaving 9 bases between. DNA for the CDR3: TGTGCCAGCAGCCAATCCGGGCGTTCTGAGCAGTTCTTC. It encodes CASSQSGRSEQFF.

This clonotype was counted a few times. The V call is TRBV3-1, the J call TRBJ2-1, with unresolved D. The DNA end is a closer match to TRBJ2-7, so the J assignment may be wrong. The CDR3 loop spans 15 amino acids. CDR1 is LGHDT, CDR2 YNNKEL, per germline (reference sequence). The CDR3 bases are TGTGCCAGCAGCCATAGGCCAATGCGGTCCAATGAGCAGTACTTC. It specifies CASSHRPMRSNEQYF.

In this sample, this clonotype turned up many times. The rearrangement uses TRBV6-6 and TRBJ2-5; 7 bases fit TRBD2. The V gene end was trimmed by 2 bases and the J gene end by 4 bases; junction bases not matched to a gene: 7. Per germline, CDR1 MNHNY and CDR2 SVGAGI (reference sequence). CDR3 size: 15 residues. Here the CDR3 reads CASSYPLGEGETQYF. The CDR3 coding sequence is TGTGCCAGCAGTTACCCTTTGGGGGAGGGAGAGACCCAGTACTTC.

This clonotype was seen once. This sequence may be a read error, since a much larger clone differs from it by one base. The V call is TRBV7-2, the J call TRBJ1-6; D is ambiguous. Germline V gene lookup returns CDR1 SGHTA and CDR2 FQGNSA. V was clipped by 0 bases and J by 18 bases, with 12 bases between them. This CDR3 spans 12 amino acids. This chain's CDR3 is CASSLALGDPHF. Written as DNA, the CDR3 is TGTGCCAGCAGCTTAGCTCTGGGCGACCCCCACTTT.

This clonotype was found a few times. V usage is TRBV29-1 and J usage is TRBJ1-2, with TRBD1 identical over 8 bases. V lost 6 bases, J lost 6 bases, and 12 bases stayed unmatched. The CDR3 consists of 14 residues. CDR1 SQVTM and CDR2 ANQGSEA come from the germline V gene. Here the CDR3 reads CSVITTGEEDGYTF. The CDR3, as DNA: TGCAGCGTCATAACGACAGGGGAAGAAGATGGCTACACCTTC.

The table lists this clonotype with a few counts. The DNA for the CDR3 is TGTGCCACCACCCCGCTAGGGACCAAAAACATTCAGTACTTC. Its translation is CATTPLGTKNIQYF. The genes are TRBV15 and TRBJ2-4; D gene uncertain. The CDR3 runs 14 residues. V shed 7 bases and J shed 2 bases, with 12 bases lying between them. The germline gives CDR1 LNHNV, CDR2 YYDKDF (reference sequence).

V usage is TRBV6-2 or TRBV6-3 and J usage is TRBJ2-1, with 7 bases lining up with TRBD1. CDR3 length equals 17 residues. CDR1 and CDR2 from the germline V gene are MNHEY and SVGEGT. After removal of 2 bases from V and 3 bases from J, the junction contained 10 bases not matched to a gene. CDR3 nucleotide sequence: TGTGCCAGCAGTTACCGAGCGACAGGGACCCTCTACAATGAGCAGTTCTTC. This sequence encodes CASSYRATGTLYNEQFF.

V gene TRBV6-5 combines with J gene TRBJ1-2; perhaps TRBD1 as D (5 bases). The CDR3 covers 14 residues. The V and J ends lost 5 bases and 3 bases respectively, with 13 bases between them. CDR1 and CDR2 from the germline V gene are MNHEY and SVGAGI. CDR3 region: CASSPGPGDYGYTF. Written as DNA, the CDR3 is TGTGCCAGCAGTCCGGGTCCGGGGGACTATGGCTACACCTTC.

The rearrangement uses TRBV2 and TRBJ2-3, with TRBD2 identical over 14 bases. Per germline, CDR1 SNHLY and CDR2 FYNNEI. With V trimmed by 3 bases and J by 0 bases, 5 bases remained unmatched. The CDR3 spans 18 residues. The CDR3 nucleotides are TGTGCCAGCAGTGATTGGACTAGCGGGGGGACTAGCACAGATACGCAGTATTTT. Translating it yields CASSDWTSGGTSTDTQYF.

As to this clonotype: At one of its ends the junction is not consistent with the germline gene, which may arise from a read error. This chain links TRBV4-3 with TRBJ2-7; D is perhaps TRBD2 (6 bases). The tail of the sequence fits TRBJ2-5 better, so the J call may be wrong. Germline CDR1 reads LGHNA; CDR2 reads YSLEER. CDR3 length: 15 amino acids. CDR3 sequence reads: CASSQEGRPQGTQYF. The CDR3 DNA reads TGCGCCAGCAGCCAAGAAGGGAGGCCCCAAGGGACCCAGTACTTC.

This chain links TRBV20-1 with TRBJ2-2, with no clear D. The ends were cut back, 0 bases at V and 8 bases at J, with 13 bases in the middle. Germline V lookup: CDR1 DFQATT, CDR2 SNEGSKA (reference sequence). CDR3 length equals 14 residues. CDR3 in DNA: TGCAGTGCTAGAGATCCGGCGAGAGGTGGGGAGCTGTTTTTT. It specifies CSARDPARGGELFF.

This clonotype was seen many times. CDR3 DNA sequence: TGTGCCAGCAGCCAAGGACTAGCGGGGGCAGAGACCCAGTACTTC. It codes for CASSQGLAGAETQYF. This chain connects TRBV3-1 to TRBJ2-5; 12 bases match TRBD2. CDR1 LGHDT and CDR2 YNNKEL come from the germline V gene (reference sequence). The CDR3 spans 15 residues. Trimming cost V 1 base and J 4 bases; bases outside gene matches: 1.

This clonotype was observed a few times. J is TRBJ2-5 and V is TRBV11-2; unclear D gene. Looked up from germline, CDR1 is SGHAT and CDR2 is FQNNGV. This CDR3 region has 15 residues. V lost 4 bases and J lost 1, with 13 bases in between. CDR3 DNA: TGTGCCAGCAGCTCGCGACTCTATACCCAAGAGACCCAGTACTTC. Protein product: CASSSRLYTQETQYF.

The V gene is TRBV10-3, the J gene TRBJ2-1, with D maybe TRBD1 (5 bases). This CDR3 is 13 amino acids long. The V end was cut by 2 bases, the J end by 13 bases, with 15 bases between. The germline CDR1 and CDR2 sequences are ENHRY and SYGVKD. The CDR3 reads CAISEGAQETQFF. CDR3 coding DNA: TGTGCCATCAGTGAGGGGGCCCAAGAGACCCAGTTCTTC.

The chain is built from TRBV9 and TRBJ1-3; tentative D call: TRBD1 (5 bases). Germline loops: CDR1 SGDLS, CDR2 YYNGEE. CDR3 length: 19 amino acids. The V and J ends lost 2 bases and 0 bases respectively, with 21 bases between them. The DNA for the CDR3 is TGTGCCAGCAGCGTCGAGGGGAGCCATCCCCTTAGCTCTGGAAACACCATATATTTT. It yields the protein CASSVEGSHPLSSGNTIYF.

CDR3 loop: CSARDPSGRQPQHF. The CDR3 DNA reads TGCAGTGCTAGAGATCCCTCGGGTCGGCAGCCCCAGCATTTT. The rearrangement uses TRBV20-1 and TRBJ1-5; D remains unclear. The ends were cut back, 0 bases at V and 7 bases at J, with 13 bases in the middle. Germline lookup yields CDR1 DFQATT and CDR2 SNEGSKA (reference sequence). This CDR3 spans 14 amino acids.

This clonotype was found a few times. This chain connects TRBV7-2 to TRBJ2-1, with TRBD2 matching over 9 bases. Trimming removed 6 bases from V and 8 bases from J; junction bases left unmatched: 5. CDR3 length equals 13 residues. Germline CDR1 is SGHTA and CDR2 is FQGNSA. As DNA, the CDR3 is TGTGCCAGCAGGTGGGCGGGGGGGGATGAGCAGTTCTTC. Translating gives CASRWAGGDEQFF.

V gene TRBV7-9 combines with J gene TRBJ1-6, with 7 positions matching TRBD1. J gave up 7 bases and V 3 bases, and 12 bases lay outside the gene matches. The germline V gene has CDR1 SEHNR and CDR2 FQNEAQ (reference sequence). This CDR3 comprises 17 residues. The CDR3 DNA reads TGTGCCAGCAGCTTGTATATAGGGACAGTGAACAATTCACCCCTCCACTTT. Amino acid sequence: CASSLYIGTVNNSPLHF.

This clonotype has ten or more counts. The chain recombines TRBV12-3 or TRBV12-4 with TRBJ2-3; D not certain. This CDR3 is 14 amino acids long. V gave up 1 base and J gave up 6 bases, with 11 bases separating them. The CDR3 coding sequence is TGTGCCAGCAGTTTAGGAAGGGCCAGCGATACGCAGTATTTT. This sequence encodes CASSLGRASDTQYF.

The rearrangement links TRBV15 to TRBJ1-5, with a weak D call TRBD1 (6 bases). Per the germline V gene, CDR1 is LNHNV and CDR2 is YYDKDF (reference sequence). The V end lost 0 bases, the J end lost 0 bases, and 15 bases lay between the germline ends. CDR3 length equals 18 residues. DNA of the CDR3: TGTGCCACCAGCAGAGATAGGATGTCAGGGGATAGCAATCAGCCCCAGCATTTT. It yields the protein CATSRDRMSGDSNQPQHF. Combining the CDR3 with reference TRBV15 and TRBJ1-5 gives the whole variable domain DAMVIQNPRYQVTQFGKPVTLSCSQTLNHNVMYWYQQKSSQAPKLLFHYYDKDFNNEADTPDNFQSRRPNTSFCFLDIRSPGLGDTAMYLCATSRDRMSGDSNQPQHFGDGTRLSIL.

This clonotype was recorded only once. The rearrangement links TRBV7-3 to TRBJ2-7; 7 positions agree with TRBD2. V trimming: 4 bases; J trimming: 5 bases; junction bases outside the gene matches: 11. CDR1 is SGHTA, CDR2 FQGTGA, per germline. The CDR3 is 15 residues long. In DNA form, the CDR3 reads TGTGCCAGCAGCTGGGGGGGTATCGCCCCCGACGAGCAGTACTTC. Translated: CASSWGGIAPDEQYF.

The chain combines TRBV12-3 or TRBV12-4 with TRBJ1-5; D is ambiguous. The V and J ends lost 2 bases and 7 bases respectively, with 15 bases between them. The CDR3 consists of 15 residues. CDR3 DNA: TGTGCCAGCAGTTTAATCTTGCGGGCGGGGCAGCCCCAGCATTTT. Translating gives CASSLILRAGQPQHF.

This chain links TRBV7-3 with TRBJ2-2, with D uncertain. This CDR3 is 17 amino acids long. Looked up from germline, CDR1 is SGHTA and CDR2 is FQGTGA. Trimming cost V 5 bases and J 0 bases, with 16 bases left between them. CDR3 amino acids: CASSPRAVSANTGELFF. CDR3 coding DNA: TGTGCCAGCAGCCCACGGGCCGTTTCCGCGAACACCGGGGAGCTGTTTTTT.

Comments on this clonotype: Just one base apart from a much larger clone, this may be a read error. The rearrangement joins TRBV7-8 to TRBJ2-4; tentatively, D is TRBD1 (6 bases). Matching the DNA end better, TRBJ2-7 makes the J call doubtful. The CDR3 length is 16 residues. In germline, CDR1 is SGHVS, CDR2 FQNEAQ. The DNA of the CDR3 is TGTGCCAGCAGCCGTACCCAGACAGGAGGAGACTACGAGCAGTACTTC. Translation: CASSRTQTGGDYEQYF.

This clonotype appeared a few times. The chain couples TRBV28 to TRBJ2-5, with unresolved D. Trimming removed 3 bases at V and 2 bases at J, with 16 bases between. The CDR3 extends over 16 amino acids. CDR1 and CDR2 from the germline V gene are MDHEN and SYDVKM. The CDR3 DNA follows: TGTGCCAGCAGTTTGAATGGGCTACCTTGGCAAGAGACCCAGTACTTC. Its translation is CASSLNGLPWQETQYF.

This clonotype was seen only a few times. The rearrangement uses TRBV7-2 and TRBJ2-3, with a tentative D call TRBD1 (6 bases). CDR1 is SGHTA and CDR2 is FQGNSA in the germline V gene. The ends were cut back, 5 bases at V and 4 bases at J, with 16 bases in the middle. This CDR3 region has 15 residues. CDR3 sequence (DNA): TGTGCCAGCAGCCGTGACAGGTCCGGAGCAGATACGCAGTATTTT. Protein product: CASSRDRSGADTQYF.

This clonotype was detected a few times. The chain employs TRBV5-1 and TRBJ2-1, with D possibly matching TRBD2 (5 bases). Germline V gives CDR1 SGHRS, CDR2 YFSETQ. The CDR3 is 17 amino acids. The V end lost 5 bases, the J end lost 7 bases, and 25 bases lay between the germline ends. CDR3: CASSLHAETVRGNEQFF. CDR3 bases: TGCGCCAGCAGTCTACACGCCGAGACGGTCCGAGGGAATGAGCAGTTCTTC.

At least ten counts were recorded for this clonotype. The genes are TRBV20-1 and TRBJ2-3; 8 bases match TRBD2. This CDR3 spans 16 amino acids. Germline CDR1 is DFQATT and CDR2 is SNEGSKA (reference sequence). The V gene end was trimmed by 6 bases and the J gene end by 5 bases; junction bases not matched to a gene: 16. This CDR3 is CSASKTSAQLGDTQYF. The CDR3 region has the DNA TGCAGTGCCTCCAAGACTAGCGCCCAATTAGGAGATACGCAGTATTTT.

A note on this clonotype: A single base separates this from a much larger clone, so it may be a read error. V is TRBV12-3 or TRBV12-4 and J is TRBJ2-5; a weak D match, TRBD1 (5 bases). The CDR3 loop spans 13 amino acids. Here the CDR3 DNA reads TGTGTCAGCAGTTCCGACAGAAGGGAGACCCAGTACTTC. It is translated as CVSSSDRRETQYF.

This clonotype was picked up a small number of times. The gene calls are TRBV4-3 and TRBJ1-2, with D hard to call. The V gene lost 1 base and the J gene lost 0 bases, with 12 bases spanning the gap. This CDR3 is built from 16 residues. Germline loops: CDR1 LGHNA, CDR2 YSLEER. CDR3 residues: CASSQAARRTNYGYTF. DNA of the CDR3: TGCGCCAGCAGCCAAGCAGCGCGACGGACTAACTATGGCTACACCTTC.